One and the same sample provided the 24 T cell receptor beta chains below, sequenced in a study of blood T cell repertoires in COVID-19. Profiled with immunoSEQ multiplex PCR; TCRdb holds only in-frame clones, not every one. The sample consists of 200,000 to 250,000 clones, roughly nine tenths of them appearing once. The material sequenced was PBMCs or T cells enriched from blood (not recorded which). The source of these receptors is a woman between 45 and 65 years old in a cohort exposed to, infected with or recovered from COVID-19 (not recorded which).

This clone was counted once. V and J are TRBV7-2 and TRBJ1-2; no clear D. Deletions cut 1 base from V and 8 bases from J, with 8 bases between. Germline V lookup: CDR1 SGHTA, CDR2 FQGNSA. CDR3 length: 12 residues. The CDR3: CASSLVENGYTF. The CDR3, as DNA: TGTGCCAGCAGCTTAGTCGAGAACGGCTACACCTTC.

This clone was seen only once. The same CDR3 arises from other DNA sequences in this sample as well. This chain's CDR3 is CASSHGQGSYEQYF. The CDR3 DNA follows: TGCGCCAGCAGCCACGGACAGGGTAGCTACGAGCAGTACTTC. This chain joins TRBV5-1 and TRBJ2-7; 8 bases map to TRBD1. V shed 4 bases and J 3 bases; nucleotides not matched to a gene: 6. The CDR3 spans 14 residues. Germline V gives CDR1 SGHRS, CDR2 YFSETQ.

This clone was picked up a small number of times. The chain recombines TRBV10-1 with TRBJ1-1, with D perhaps matching TRBD1 (5 bases). Germline V gene data show CDR1 as WNHNN and CDR2 as SYGVQD (reference sequence). Trimming removed 6 bases at V and 0 bases at J, with 11 bases between. The CDR3 length is 14 residues. The DNA for the CDR3 is TGCGCCAGCAGGAGACAGCTTCTGAACACTGAAGCTTTCTTT. It is translated as CASRRQLLNTEAFF.

The chain has TRBV6-2 or TRBV6-3 and TRBJ1-2, with D unclear. V was pared by 2 bases and J by 5 bases, with 12 bases between. Germline CDR1 is MNHEY and CDR2 is SVGEGT. The CDR3 is 14 amino acids. The CDR3 coding sequence is TGTGCCAGCAGTTACATGGGCACTGTTTATGGCTACACCTTC. It translates to CASSYMGTVYGYTF.

This clone was detected only once. The chain employs TRBV28 and TRBJ2-1, with 11 bases fitting TRBD1. Germline lookup yields CDR1 MDHEN and CDR2 SYDVKM. With V trimmed by 6 bases and J by 8 bases, 9 bases remained unmatched. The CDR3 totals 15 residues. CDR3 bases: TGTGCCAGCAGGCCCCCCGGACAGGGGGCCCATGAGCAGTTCTTC. Its protein is CASRPPGQGAHEQFF.

This clone was detected only a few times. V gene TRBV7-9 combines with J gene TRBJ1-4; 9 bases match TRBD1. This CDR3 is 15 amino acids long. Germline-derived CDR1 and CDR2 are SEHNR and FQNEAQ (reference sequence). The ends lost 5 bases at V and 7 bases at J; junction bases unmatched: 8. CDR3 amino acids: CASSPQGAVSEKLFF. In nucleotides, the CDR3 is TGTGCCAGCAGCCCACAGGGGGCTGTGAGTGAAAAACTGTTTTTT.

The gene calls are TRBV7-2 and TRBJ1-4; 9 bases map to TRBD1. The CDR3 loop spans 14 amino acids. CDR1 is SGHTA, CDR2 FQGNSA, per germline. V shed 8 bases, J shed 7 bases, and the junction held 8 bases outside the gene matches. CDR3 sequence (DNA): TGTGCCAGCGCACAACAGGGGGCAGGTGAAAAACTGTTTTTT. Translation: CASAQQGAGEKLFF.

This clone came up a few times. V gene TRBV5-1 combines with J gene TRBJ1-2, with D perhaps TRBD1 (5 bases). This CDR3 has 16 residues. The germline V and J ends were trimmed by 0 bases and 7 bases, with 19 bases remaining between them. Germline CDR1 reads SGHRS; CDR2 reads YFSETQ. This CDR3 reads CASSLVLGLVDTGYTF. As DNA, the CDR3 is TGCGCCAGCAGCTTGGTTTTGGGACTAGTGGACACTGGCTACACCTTC.

The chain recombines TRBV6-5 with TRBJ1-2, with 7 bases aligning to TRBD1. Germline trimming cut 6 bases from V and 3 bases from J; bases unmatched to any gene: 10. This CDR3 spans 15 amino acids. Germline CDR1 and CDR2: MNHEY and SVGAGI. The chain's CDR3 is CASRTGRNEDYGYTF. CDR3 DNA: TGTGCCAGCAGGACAGGGAGAAACGAGGACTATGGCTACACCTTC.

The genes are TRBV18 and TRBJ2-1, with 8 bases matching TRBD2. The CDR3 contains 14 residues. V lost 3 bases to trimming and J lost 10 bases; unmatched junction nucleotides: 8. Germline assignment: CDR1 KGHSH and CDR2 LQKENI. The CDR3 loop reads CASSPRGGPREQFF. CDR3 coding DNA: TGTGCCAGCTCACCCCGGGGGGGCCCGAGGGAGCAGTTCTTC.

The chain has TRBV29-1 and TRBJ1-2; D gene uncertain. Trimming took 4 bases from V and 7 from J, leaving 13 bases between them. CDR3 length equals 12 residues. Germline V gene lookup returns CDR1 SQVTM and CDR2 ANQGSEA. CDR3 amino acids: CSVATLGVGYTF. The CDR3 nucleotides read TGCAGCGTTGCGACGCTAGGAGTTGGCTACACCTTC.

There are a few counts of this clone. V gene TRBV9 combines with J gene TRBJ2-3, with 9 bases aligning to TRBD2. Germline CDR1 reads SGDLS; CDR2 reads YYNGEE. The V gene end was trimmed by 2 bases and the J gene end by 4 bases; junction bases not matched to a gene: 17. The CDR3 runs to 19 residues. CDR3 residues: CASSVFAGGLASGADTQYF. CDR3 bases: TGTGCCAGCAGCGTTTTTGCGGGGGGGCTAGCATCGGGTGCAGATACGCAGTATTTT.

This clone was detected once. This chain joins TRBV16 and TRBJ1-5; D not resolved. CDR3 size: 15 residues. Germline V gives CDR1 KGHSY, CDR2 FQNENV. V lost 1 base, J lost 3 bases, and 10 bases lay in between. In DNA, the CDR3 is TGTGCCAGCAGCCAATTGGCTAACTACAATCAGCCCCAGCATTTT. The encoded protein is CASSQLANYNQPQHF.

This clone came up once. J is TRBJ2-2 and V is TRBV4-3; 8 bases are shared with TRBD2. The trim removed 0 bases at V and 6 bases at J, leaving 0 bases unmatched. The CDR3 is made up of 14 amino acids. The germline V gene encodes CDR1 LGHNA and CDR2 YSLEER. The DNA for the CDR3 is TGCGCCAGCAGCCAAGACGGGGGGGCCGGGGAGCTGTTTTTT. Encoded protein: CASSQDGGAGELFF.

The genes are TRBV5-4 and TRBJ2-1; D uncertain. Germline V gene data show CDR1 as SGHNT and CDR2 as YYREEE (reference sequence). The V end lost 2 bases, the J end lost 3 bases, and 12 bases lay between the germline ends. The CDR3 is 15 amino acids. The CDR3 DNA sequence: TGTGCCAGCAGCTTATTCGGAGTAAACTACAATGAGCAGTTCTTC. Protein product: CASSLFGVNYNEQFF. Together with reference TRBV5-4 and TRBJ2-1, the CDR3 gives the full variable domain: ETGVTQSPTHLIKTRGQQVTLRCSSQSGHNTVSWYQQALGQGPQFIFQYYREEENGRGNFPPRFSGLQFPNYSSELNVNALELDDSALYLCASSLFGVNYNEQFFGPGTRLTVL.

The chain has TRBV28 and TRBJ1-5, with a weak D call TRBD1 (5 bases). V lost 6 bases and J lost 6, with 21 bases in between. Germline V gene lookup returns CDR1 MDHEN and CDR2 SYDVKM. The CDR3 is made up of 16 amino acids. CDR3 DNA sequence: TGTGCCAGCAGCCCTAATTTCTGGGGGGTGGGTCAGCCCCAGCATTTT. Translation: CASSPNFWGVGQPQHF.

The V gene is TRBV12-3 or TRBV12-4, the J gene TRBJ1-2, with 8 positions matching TRBD1. J gave up 5 bases and V 5 bases, and 4 bases lay outside the gene matches. This CDR3 comprises 13 residues. The CDR3 protein is CASSRQGPYGYTF. The DNA for the CDR3 is TGTGCCAGCAGTCGACAGGGGCCGTATGGCTACACCTTC.

This clone was counted a few times. V usage is TRBV27 and J usage is TRBJ1-6; 11 bases line up with TRBD1. CDR3 length: 15 residues. Trimming took 6 bases from V and 9 from J; bases not matched to a gene: 7. Looked up from germline, CDR1 is MNHEY and CDR2 is SMNVEV (reference sequence). The CDR3 DNA sequence: TGTGCCAGCAGCGGTGGGACAGGGGGGGGTTCACCCCTCCACTTT. It encodes CASSGGTGGGSPLHF.

A single count supports this clone. The chain employs TRBV2 and TRBJ1-1; D is perhaps TRBD1 (6 bases). This CDR3 is built from 14 residues. Trimming took 6 bases from V and 4 from J, leaving 15 bases between them. Germline V gives CDR1 SNHLY, CDR2 FYNNEI. The CDR3 coding sequence is TGTGCCAGCAGCCAACAGGGAGTAAGCACTGAAGCTTTCTTT. The encoded protein is CASSQQGVSTEAFF.

V and J are TRBV20-1 and TRBJ2-7, with D hard to call. V shed 3 bases and J shed 6 bases, with 15 bases lying between them. CDR1 and CDR2 (germline): DFQATT, SNEGSKA (reference sequence). There are 13 residues in the CDR3. The CDR3 DNA sequence: TGCAGTGCTAGTAACCCGGCCCCGGGCGAGCAGTACTTC. Amino acids: CSASNPAPGEQYF.

The V call is TRBV7-2, the J call TRBJ2-5; 8 bases align to TRBD2. The CDR3 totals 19 residues. Trimming took 5 bases from V and 1 from J; bases not matched to a gene: 18. Germline CDR1 is SGHTA and CDR2 is FQGNSA. Here the CDR3 reads CASSLRPPSGGRLQETQYF. CDR3 sequence (DNA): TGTGCCAGCAGCCTACGACCCCCAAGCGGGGGCCGCCTCCAAGAGACCCAGTACTTC.

V gene TRBV5-4 combines with J gene TRBJ1-2; tentatively, D is TRBD1 (6 bases). Germline-derived CDR1 and CDR2 are SGHNT and YYREEE (reference sequence). Trimming took 4 bases from V and 2 from J, leaving 9 bases between them. The CDR3 has 13 residues. The CDR3 here is CASSPDRNYGYTF. The CDR3 DNA is TGTGCCAGCAGCCCTGACAGGAACTATGGCTACACCTTC.

V is TRBV10-3 and J is TRBJ1-4, with a tentative D call TRBD1 (5 bases). The CDR3 loop spans 16 amino acids. Germline V gene sequence: CDR1 ENHRY, CDR2 SYGVKD. V lost 4 bases to trimming and J lost 4 bases, with 16 bases between them. This chain's CDR3 is CAISARRGPGNEKLFF. CDR3 bases: TGTGCCATCAGTGCCAGGAGGGGACCCGGTAATGAAAAACTGTTTTTT.

The chain couples TRBV15 to TRBJ2-5; D may be TRBD2 (6 bases). The germline V gene has CDR1 LNHNV and CDR2 YYDKDF (reference sequence). V shed 1 base and J shed 3 bases, with 15 bases lying between them. CDR3 length: 16 residues. The CDR3 spells CATSRVAGTPEETQYF. In nucleotides, the CDR3 is TGTGCCACCAGCAGAGTCGCCGGGACTCCCGAAGAGACCCAGTACTTC. Looking up the rest from reference TRBV15 and TRBJ2-5 gives the full variable domain: DAMVIQNPRYQVTQFGKPVTLSCSQTLNHNVMYWYQQKSSQAPKLLFHYYDKDFNNEADTPDNFQSRRPNTSFCFLDIRSPGLGDTAMYLCATSRVAGTPEETQYFGPGTRLLVL.